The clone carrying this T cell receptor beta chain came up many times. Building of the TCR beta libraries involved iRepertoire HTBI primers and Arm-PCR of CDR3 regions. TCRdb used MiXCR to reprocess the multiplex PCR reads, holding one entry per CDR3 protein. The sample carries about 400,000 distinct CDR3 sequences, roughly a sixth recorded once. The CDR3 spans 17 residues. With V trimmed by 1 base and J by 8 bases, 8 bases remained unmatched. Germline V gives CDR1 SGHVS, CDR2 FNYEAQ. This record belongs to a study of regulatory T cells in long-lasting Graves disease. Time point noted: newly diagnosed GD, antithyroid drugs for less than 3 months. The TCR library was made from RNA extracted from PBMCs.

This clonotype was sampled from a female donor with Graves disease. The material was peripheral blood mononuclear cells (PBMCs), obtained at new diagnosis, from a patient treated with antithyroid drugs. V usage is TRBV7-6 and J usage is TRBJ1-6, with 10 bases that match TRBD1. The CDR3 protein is CASSLGGQGKPYSPLHF. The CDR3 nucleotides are TGTGCCAGCAGCTTAGGGGGACAGGGGAAACCGTATTCACCCCTCCACTTT.